The source of this T cell receptor (beta chain) is a study of Ad26.COV2.S vaccination and SARS-CoV-2 variants. Assay used: immunoSEQ multiplex PCR; TCRdb lists only in-frame clones, some missing. This sample has a few hundred thousand clones, with 75% to 90% found just once. From germline, CDR1 is SGHTA and CDR2 FQGNSA. The CDR3 length is 15 residues. J lost 8 bases, V lost 2 bases, and 8 bases had no gene match. Regarding treatment: approximately 18 received Ad26.COV2.S at low or high dose, single or two shots; about 5 received placebo; per-sample allocation not given. Samples came from day 63 after the first vaccine or placebo injection.

Specimen: peripheral blood, collected in a trial of Ad26.COV2.S vaccine versus placebo. This receptor was identified in a person between 18 and 65 years old who received the Ad26.COV2.S COVID-19 vaccine or a placebo. The rearrangement joins TRBV7-2 to TRBJ1-4; 7 positions agree with TRBD1. Here the CDR3 DNA reads TGTGCCAGCAGCTTACCGACAGGGCTGAAGGAAAAACTGTTTTTT. This translates into CASSLPTGLKEKLFF.